These T cell receptor beta chains were read from a single sample in a study of blood T cell repertoires in COVID-19. The table came from immunoSEQ multiplex PCR; TCRdb's copy has only in-frame clones and leaves some out. Counted here are around 19,000 clones, over 80% occurring once; the ten biggest clones make up roughly 8%. What was sequenced was peripheral blood. These TCRs come from a human donor in a cohort sampled during active COVID-19. The donor label of this sample is uncertain. CDR3s include the opening cysteine and the closing phenylalanine or tryptophan. The D gene is left open where the match is weak. Rows give clone size only sometimes, using once, few, many, or a class for an expanded clone.

CDR3 DNA	CDR3 protein	D gene	J gene	clone size	V gene
TGCGCCAGCAGTGATCTATTGGCAGGGGGCAAGATTCACTCTGGAAACACCATATATTTT	CASSDLLAGGKIHSGNTIYF	TRBD1	TRBJ1-3	medium-sized	TRBV10-2
TGTGCCAGCAGTCCGCTACTAGCTGAATACTACGAGCAGTACTTC	CASSPLLAEYYEQYF	.	TRBJ2-7	.	TRBV27
TGTGCCAGCAGCCCGGGGACTAGCGGCACAGATACGCAGTATTTT	CASSPGTSGTDTQYF	TRBD2	TRBJ2-3	.	TRBV9
TGTGCCAGCAGTTTGGCGCTAGCGGGACTCGAGCAGTACTTC	CASSLALAGLEQYF	TRBD2	TRBJ2-7	.	TRBV28
TGTGCCAGCAGCTCCCCAAGGGGGCACAATGAGCAGTTCTTC	CASSSPRGHNEQFF	TRBD1	TRBJ2-1	.	TRBV7-9
TGTGCCAGTAGCCCCGGGGGGCAAGGGGAAAAACTGTTTTTT	CASSPGGQGEKLFF	.	TRBJ1-4	.	TRBV19
TGTGCCAGCAGCCAGCCTCCGGGACAGGGACTCACAGATACGCAGTATTTT	CASSQPPGQGLTDTQYF	TRBD1	TRBJ2-3	.	TRBV14
TGTGCCGTTCGGACAGCCTCCTACGAGCAGTACTTC	CAVRTASYEQYF	.	TRBJ2-7	.	TRBV6-5
TGCGCCAGCAGCCAAGGTGGAGGGAAGTATACTGAAGCTTTCTTT	CASSQGGGKYTEAFF	.	TRBJ1-1	once	TRBV4-1
TGTGCCAGCAGTCTAAAATTGGGACAGTCGCAGGGCTACACCTTC	CASSLKLGQSQGYTF	TRBD1	TRBJ1-2	once	TRBV28
TGTGCCAGCAGCTCCTGGGGGAGGGAACATAGCACAGATACGCAGTATTTT	CASSSWGREHSTDTQYF	TRBD2	TRBJ2-3	.	TRBV11-3
TGTGCCAGCTCAAACCGGGACAGTAAAATAGGCACTGAAGCTTTCTTT	CASSNRDSKIGTEAFF	TRBD1	TRBJ1-1	.	TRBV18
TGCGCCAGCAGGGCAACACAGGGCTCCGCCGGGGGCTACACCTTC	CASRATQGSAGGYTF	.	TRBJ1-2	.	TRBV5-1
TGTGCCACCAGTGATTCCCGGGACAGAGACAATGAGCAGTTCTTC	CATSDSRDRDNEQFF	TRBD1	TRBJ2-1	once	TRBV24-1
TGTGCCAGCAGCAAAGGCAGTTATACTACCTCGGTTGACACCATATATTTT	CASSKGSYTTSVDTIYF	.	TRBJ1-3	.	TRBV21-1
TGTGCCAGCAGTCAAGCGAGCTCCTACAATGAGCAGTTCTTC	CASSQASSYNEQFF	.	TRBJ2-1	.	TRBV11-2
TGCGCCAGCAGAGGACTAGCGGGAAGCACAGATACGCAGTATTTT	CASRGLAGSTDTQYF	TRBD2	TRBJ2-3	.	TRBV5-1
TGTGCCAGTAGTATGAACACAGTAAGCAATCAGCCCCAGCATTTT	CASSMNTVSNQPQHF	.	TRBJ1-5	.	TRBV19
TGTGCCGGGGGAGTCGGGACTAGCAACACCGGGGAGCTGTTTTTT	CAGGVGTSNTGELFF	TRBD2	TRBJ2-2	.	TRBV18
TGTGCCAGCAGTTACCAGGGTCTAGGCGAGCAGTACTTC	CASSYQGLGEQYF	.	TRBJ2-7	once	TRBV6-5
TGTGCCAGCAGTTCCCCGGCCAGGGCGAACACTGAAGCTTTCTTT	CASSSPARANTEAFF	.	TRBJ1-1	.	TRBV28
TGTGCCAGCAGCAGGGACAGGGAAACTGAAGCTTTCTTT	CASSRDRETEAFF	TRBD1	TRBJ1-1	.	TRBV7-3
TGTGCCAGCAGCTTTTACAGGGTCGCCGGGGAGCTGTTTTTT	CASSFYRVAGELFF	.	TRBJ2-2	.	TRBV3-1/TRBV3-2
TGTGCCATCGGAGCATACACAGATACGCAGTATTTT	CAIGAYTDTQYF	.	TRBJ2-3	.	TRBV10-3
TGTGCCAGCAGGGGGAAAGGGGGCTCCTATGGCTACACCTTC	CASRGKGGSYGYTF	TRBD1	TRBJ1-2	.	TRBV13
TGCGCCAGCAGCTTAACAGGGACGGGGAACTATGGCTACACCTTC	CASSLTGTGNYGYTF	.	TRBJ1-2	.	TRBV5-1